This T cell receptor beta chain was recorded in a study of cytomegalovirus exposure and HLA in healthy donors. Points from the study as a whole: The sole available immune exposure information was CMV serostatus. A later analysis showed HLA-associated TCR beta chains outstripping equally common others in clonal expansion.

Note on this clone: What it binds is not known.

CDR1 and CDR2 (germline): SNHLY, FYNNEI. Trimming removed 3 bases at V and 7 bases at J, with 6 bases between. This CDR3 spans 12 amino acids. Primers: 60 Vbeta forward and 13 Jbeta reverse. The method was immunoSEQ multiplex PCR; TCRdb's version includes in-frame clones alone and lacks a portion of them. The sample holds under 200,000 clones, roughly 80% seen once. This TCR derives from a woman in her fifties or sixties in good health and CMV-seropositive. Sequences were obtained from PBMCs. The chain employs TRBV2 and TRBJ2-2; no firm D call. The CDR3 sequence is CASSDSFGELFF. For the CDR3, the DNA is TGTGCCAGCAGTGATAGCTTCGGGGAGCTGTTTTTT.